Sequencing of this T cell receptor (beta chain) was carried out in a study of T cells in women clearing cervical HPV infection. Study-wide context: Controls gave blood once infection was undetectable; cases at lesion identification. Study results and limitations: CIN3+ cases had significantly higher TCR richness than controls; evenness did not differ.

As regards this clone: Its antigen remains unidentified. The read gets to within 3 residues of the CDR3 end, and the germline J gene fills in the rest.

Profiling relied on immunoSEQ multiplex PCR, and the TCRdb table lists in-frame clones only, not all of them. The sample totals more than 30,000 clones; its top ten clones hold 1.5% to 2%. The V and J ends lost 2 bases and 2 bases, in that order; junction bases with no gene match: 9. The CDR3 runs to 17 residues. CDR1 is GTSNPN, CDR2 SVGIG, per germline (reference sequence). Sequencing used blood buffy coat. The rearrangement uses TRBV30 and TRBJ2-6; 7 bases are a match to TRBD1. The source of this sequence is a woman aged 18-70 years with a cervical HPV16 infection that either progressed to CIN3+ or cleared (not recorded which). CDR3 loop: CAWSRGQRLTGANVLTF. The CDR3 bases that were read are TGTGCCTGGAGTCGGGGACAGCGCCTAACTGGGGCCAACGTC.